These T cell receptor beta chains were read from a single sample in a study of blood T cell repertoires in COVID-19. TCRdb keeps only in-frame clones here, not all; method: immunoSEQ multiplex PCR. The table lists about 200,000 clones, roughly 84% of them singletons. The sequencing sample was made of peripheral blood. The receptor source for this set is a human donor in a cohort sampled during active COVID-19. Each CDR3 is given with its conserved first and last residue. The D gene is left open where the match is weak. Part of the rows lack a size; the others show once, few, many or a class for expanded clones.

size: NA; D: NA; J: TRBJ1-2; V: TRBV28; DNA: TGTGCCAGCAAGGCGGGGCCGGGGGGCTATGGCTACACCTTC; CDR3: CASKAGPGGYGYTF
size: NA; D: TRBD2; J: TRBJ2-7; V: TRBV27; DNA: TGTGCCAGCAGTCCTACGATGGGAGGGCAGCAGTACTTC; CDR3: CASSPTMGGQQYF
size: NA; D: TRBD2; J: TRBJ2-5; V: TRBV3-1/TRBV3-2; DNA: TGTGCCAGCAGCCAAGGTTGGGGACTAGCGGGAGCCCATCAAGAGACCCAGTACTTC; CDR3: CASSQGWGLAGAHQETQYF
size: NA; D: NA; J: TRBJ1-1; V: TRBV18; DNA: TGTGCCAGCTCACCAGGACAGACCACTGAAGCTTTCTTT; CDR3: CASSPGQTTEAFF
size: NA; D: NA; J: TRBJ2-1; V: TRBV6-6; DNA: TGTGCCAGCACCCTCTACAATGAGCAGTTCTTC; CDR3: CASTLYNEQFF
size: NA; D: TRBD1; J: TRBJ1-6; V: TRBV4-1; DNA: TGCGCCAGCAGCCTTTCGGGACAGGGGCATAATTCACCCCTCCACTTT; CDR3: CASSLSGQGHNSPLHF
size: NA; D: NA; J: TRBJ2-5; V: TRBV28; DNA: TGTGCCAGCACCAAAAGGGCAGGGGCGCAAGAGACCCAGTACTTC; CDR3: CASTKRAGAQETQYF
size: NA; D: NA; J: TRBJ2-3; V: TRBV7-9; DNA: TGTGCCAGCAGGCCTACTAGGCGTCTGGGCACAGATACGCAGTATTTT; CDR3: CASRPTRRLGTDTQYF
size: NA; D: NA; J: TRBJ2-3; V: TRBV5-1; DNA: TGCGCCAGCAGCGTCACGGGACTTTCCACAGATACGCAGTATTTT; CDR3: CASSVTGLSTDTQYF
size: NA; D: NA; J: TRBJ2-5; V: TRBV27; DNA: TGTGCCAGCAGTTCCGCGCGGAGGGGAGAGACCCAGTACTTC; CDR3: CASSSARRGETQYF
size: once; D: NA; J: TRBJ2-1; V: TRBV29-1; DNA: TGCAGCCTTTCGACAGTCGCGACTAGAAGGTCCTACAATGAGCAGTTCTTC; CDR3: CSLSTVATRRSYNEQFF
size: NA; D: NA; J: TRBJ2-3; V: TRBV24-1; DNA: TGTGCCACCAGTGACTTGCGAGGCACAGATACGCAGTATTTT; CDR3: CATSDLRGTDTQYF
size: NA; D: TRBD2; J: TRBJ2-3; V: TRBV7-2; DNA: TGTGCCAGCAGCTTTGGGGCGGGAGTGGGTACAGATACGCAGTATTTT; CDR3: CASSFGAGVGTDTQYF
size: NA; D: NA; J: TRBJ2-4; V: TRBV4-1; DNA: TGCGCCAGCAGCCAAGAAGGGCTTCGAGCCGTGACGCTACTAGGGGCCAAAAACATTCAGTACTTC; CDR3: CASSQEGLRAVTLLGAKNIQYF
size: NA; D: TRBD1; J: TRBJ1-2; V: TRBV28; DNA: TGTGCCAGCAGTCTGGACAGGGGGCAATTCTATGGCTACACCTTC; CDR3: CASSLDRGQFYGYTF
size: NA; D: TRBD2; J: TRBJ2-1; V: TRBV27; DNA: TGTGCCAGCAGTTCCCGGGACTACTTATACAATGAGCAGTTCTTC; CDR3: CASSSRDYLYNEQFF
size: NA; D: NA; J: TRBJ2-7; V: TRBV18; DNA: TGTGCCAGCTCACCACCGATAGGGGTCGGGGAGCAGTACTTC; CDR3: CASSPPIGVGEQYF
size: NA; D: TRBD2; J: TRBJ2-5; V: TRBV7-2; DNA: TGTGCCAGCAGCCCAAGCGGGGTGAAAGAGACCCAGTACTTC; CDR3: CASSPSGVKETQYF
size: NA; D: TRBD2; J: TRBJ2-2; V: TRBV19; DNA: TGTGCCAGTCAACCGGGACTAGCGGGAGTTGGGGAGCTGTTTTTT; CDR3: CASQPGLAGVGELFF
size: NA; D: NA; J: TRBJ1-2; V: TRBV29-1; DNA: TGCAGCGTTGAACCCGGGGCAGGGGCCCACTATGGCTACACCTTC; CDR3: CSVEPGAGAHYGYTF
size: NA; D: TRBD2; J: TRBJ2-1; V: TRBV4-1; DNA: TGCGCCAGCAGCCGGAGCGGGAGCTCCTACAATGAGCAGTTCTTC; CDR3: CASSRSGSSYNEQFF
size: NA; D: NA; J: TRBJ2-1; V: TRBV3-1/TRBV3-2; DNA: TGTGCCAGCAGCCCCTGGTCCGAGAACTCCTACAATGAGCAGTTCTTC; CDR3: CASSPWSENSYNEQFF
size: NA; D: NA; J: TRBJ2-6; V: TRBV19; DNA: TGTGCCAGTAGTAGGACGACAGGAAACTCTGGGGCCAACGTCCTGACTTTC; CDR3: CASSRTTGNSGANVLTF
size: NA; D: TRBD1; J: TRBJ2-7; V: TRBV5-1; DNA: TGCGCCAGCAGTAGTGGGACAGGGGGCCGGGAGCAGTACTTC; CDR3: CASSSGTGGREQYF
size: NA; D: TRBD1; J: TRBJ1-2; V: TRBV24-1; DNA: TGTGCCACCAGTGACCCTATTAGGACAGGGGGTTTTGGCTACACCTTC; CDR3: CATSDPIRTGGFGYTF
size: NA; D: NA; J: TRBJ2-7; V: TRBV4-1; DNA: TGCGCCAGCAGCCAAGACCCGGGGGGCGACGAGCAGTACTTC; CDR3: CASSQDPGGDEQYF
size: NA; D: NA; J: TRBJ2-1; V: TRBV9; DNA: TGTGCCAGCAGCGTAAGTGGAAGGAGGATAAATGAGCAGTTCTTC; CDR3: CASSVSGRRINEQFF
size: NA; D: NA; J: TRBJ2-1; V: TRBV7-9; DNA: TGTGCCAGCAGCACAAAATCGAATGAGCAGTTCTTC; CDR3: CASSTKSNEQFF
size: NA; D: NA; J: TRBJ2-1; V: TRBV9; DNA: TGTGCCACTCGGGGGAGAGGGAATGAGCAGTTCTTC; CDR3: CATRGRGNEQFF
size: once; D: NA; J: TRBJ2-5; V: TRBV10-3; DNA: TGTGCCATCAGTCCGCAGGGGGGCCAAGAGACCCAGTACTTC; CDR3: CAISPQGGQETQYF
size: NA; D: TRBD2; J: TRBJ2-1; V: TRBV24-1; DNA: TGTGCCACCAGTGACCCCGGACTAGCTCCCTACAATGAGCAGTTCTTC; CDR3: CATSDPGLAPYNEQFF
size: NA; D: TRBD1; J: TRBJ2-7; V: TRBV2; DNA: TGTGCCAGCAGTTTCCGGGACAGGGGGGCGACGCAGTACTTC; CDR3: CASSFRDRGATQYF
size: NA; D: TRBD1; J: TRBJ2-3; V: TRBV19; DNA: TGTGCCAGTAGACCATTCTTAACGACAGGGGGTAGCACAGATACGCAGTATTTT; CDR3: CASRPFLTTGGSTDTQYF
size: NA; D: NA; J: TRBJ1-5; V: TRBV6-6; DNA: TGTGCCAGCAGCCTCGAGGGGGAGAGCAATCAGCCCCAGCATTTT; CDR3: CASSLEGESNQPQHF
size: NA; D: NA; J: TRBJ1-5; V: TRBV19; DNA: TGTGCCAGTAGTGTCCTCTGGGCCGATCAGCCCCAGCATTTT; CDR3: CASSVLWADQPQHF
size: NA; D: NA; J: TRBJ1-6; V: TRBV24-1; DNA: TGTGCCACCAGTGACCCGACAGGTTATAATTCACCCCTCCACTTT; CDR3: CATSDPTGYNSPLHF
size: NA; D: TRBD1; J: TRBJ1-2; V: TRBV28; DNA: TGTGCCAGCATGACAGGGGAAGGTCCCTATGGCTACACCTTC; CDR3: CASMTGEGPYGYTF
size: NA; D: NA; J: TRBJ1-6; V: TRBV4-1; DNA: TGCGCCAGCAGCCCCAGGGTATATAATTCACCCCTCCACTTT; CDR3: CASSPRVYNSPLHF
size: NA; D: NA; J: TRBJ2-3; V: TRBV7-9; DNA: TGTGCCAGCAGCCACCAAGTGGGCCCAGATACGCAGTATTTT; CDR3: CASSHQVGPDTQYF
size: NA; D: TRBD1; J: TRBJ2-5; V: TRBV28; DNA: TGTGCCAGCAGGACAGGGGCCCGACAAGAGACCCAGTACTTC; CDR3: CASRTGARQETQYF
size: once; D: NA; J: TRBJ1-4; V: TRBV9; DNA: TGTGCCAGCAGCGAGACAGGAGTTAATGAAAAACTGTTTTTT; CDR3: CASSETGVNEKLFF
size: NA; D: NA; J: TRBJ2-1; V: TRBV7-8; DNA: TGTGCCAGCAGCTTACGACTCTACAATGAGCAGTTCTTC; CDR3: CASSLRLYNEQFF